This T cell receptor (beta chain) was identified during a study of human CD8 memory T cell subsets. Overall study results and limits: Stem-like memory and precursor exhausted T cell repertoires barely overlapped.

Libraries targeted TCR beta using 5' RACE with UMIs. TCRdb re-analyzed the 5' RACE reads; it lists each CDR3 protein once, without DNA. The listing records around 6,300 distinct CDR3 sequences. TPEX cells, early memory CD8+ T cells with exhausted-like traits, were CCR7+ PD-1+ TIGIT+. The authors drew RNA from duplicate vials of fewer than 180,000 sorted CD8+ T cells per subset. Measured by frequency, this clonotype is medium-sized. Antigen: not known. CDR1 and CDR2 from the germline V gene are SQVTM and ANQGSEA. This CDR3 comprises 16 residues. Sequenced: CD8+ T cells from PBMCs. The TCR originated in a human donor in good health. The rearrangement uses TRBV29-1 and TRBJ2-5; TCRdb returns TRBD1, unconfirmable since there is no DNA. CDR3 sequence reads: CSVEDPEVQGKETQYF.